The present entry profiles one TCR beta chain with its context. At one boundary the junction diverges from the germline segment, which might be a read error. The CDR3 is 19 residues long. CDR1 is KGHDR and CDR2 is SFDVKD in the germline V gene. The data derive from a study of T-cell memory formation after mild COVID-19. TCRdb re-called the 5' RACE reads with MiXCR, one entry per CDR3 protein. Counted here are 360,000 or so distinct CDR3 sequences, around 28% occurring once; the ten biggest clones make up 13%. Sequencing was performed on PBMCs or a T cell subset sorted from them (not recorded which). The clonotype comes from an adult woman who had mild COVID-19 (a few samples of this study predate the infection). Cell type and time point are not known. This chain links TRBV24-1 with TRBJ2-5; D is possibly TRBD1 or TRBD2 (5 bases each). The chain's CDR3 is CATSDLGGLGPHDVESQYF. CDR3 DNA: TGTGCCACCAGTGATTTGGGGGGTCTGGGCCCCCATGACGTAGAGAGCCAGTACTTC.